Presented here are 30 T cell receptor beta chains from one specimen sequenced in a study of blood T cell repertoires in COVID-19. Sequenced by immunoSEQ multiplex PCR; TCRdb stores in-frame clones only, minus some. The sample shows some 260,000 clones, around 83% of them seen only once. Sequenced: peripheral blood. Receptors were obtained from a man at least 80 years old with acute or convalescent COVID-19.

CDR3 protein: CASSGPGQPIVNTEAFF. The CDR3 DNA sequence: TGTGCCAGTAGTGGACCGGGACAGCCGATTGTGAACACTGAAGCTTTCTTT. This chain connects TRBV19 to TRBJ1-1, with 7 bases aligning to TRBD1. The CDR3 has 17 amino acids. Germline values: CDR1 LNHDA, CDR2 SQIVND (reference sequence). With V trimmed by 5 bases and J by 0 bases, 12 bases remained unmatched.

The chain links TRBV7-6 to TRBJ1-3, with TRBD1 as a possible D gene (5 bases). V was clipped by 4 bases and J by 4 bases, with 23 bases between them. This CDR3 has 18 amino acids. Germline V gene sequence: CDR1 SGHVS, CDR2 FNYEAQ. CDR3 protein: CASSSRQFQTAGGNTIYF. The CDR3 region has the DNA TGTGCCAGCAGCTCCCGACAGTTTCAAACGGCCGGGGGAAACACCATATATTTT.

The sample holds a few counts of this clone. The J gene is TRBJ1-2, the V gene TRBV7-9; maybe TRBD1 (5 bases). Trimming took off 5 bases at V and 4 bases at J, with 11 bases between the two ends. The germline CDR1 and CDR2 sequences are SEHNR and FQNEAQ (reference sequence). The CDR3 extends over 13 amino acids. The CDR3 DNA reads as TGTGCCAGCAGCAAGGACAATTTCTATGGCTACACCTTC. The encoded protein is CASSKDNFYGYTF.

This clone was observed a single time. J is TRBJ2-7 and V is TRBV10-3; weak D call: TRBD2 (5 bases). CDR3 length equals 11 residues. Germline loops: CDR1 ENHRY, CDR2 SYGVKD. Trimming took off 2 bases at V and 7 bases at J, with 6 bases between the two ends. The CDR3 DNA reads TGTGCCATCAGTGAGGGCGGGGAGCAGTACTTC. Its translation is CAISEGGEQYF.

The gene calls are TRBV19 and TRBJ1-5, with D uncertain. The CDR3 has 15 residues. In germline, CDR1 is LNHDA, CDR2 SQIVND (reference sequence). The V end lost 2 bases, the J end lost 4 bases, and 12 bases lay between the germline ends. Written as DNA, the CDR3 is TGTGCCAGTAGTATATCGGCAGGTGAGAATCAGCCCCAGCATTTT. Translation: CASSISAGENQPQHF.

The chain has TRBV28 and TRBJ2-4, with a possible D match to TRBD1 (6 bases). This CDR3 is built from 14 residues. The V gene lost 0 bases and the J gene lost 6 bases, with 9 bases spanning the gap. Per the germline V gene, CDR1 is MDHEN and CDR2 is SYDVKM. This CDR3 is CASSLWDSINIQYF. The DNA for the CDR3 is TGTGCCAGCAGTTTATGGGACAGTATAAACATTCAGTACTTC.

This chain uses TRBV6-5 with TRBJ2-1, with D tentatively TRBD2 (5 bases). Germline V gene lookup returns CDR1 MNHEY and CDR2 SVGAGI. V shed 10 bases and J shed 2 bases, with 6 bases lying between them. The CDR3 consists of 11 residues. Here the CDR3 DNA reads TGTGCCACCGGGACCTACAATGAGCAGTTCTTC. It specifies CATGTYNEQFF.

V and J are TRBV7-2 and TRBJ1-2, with D unresolved. Trimming shortened V by 5 bases and J by 1 base, and 11 bases separated the two germline ends. CDR1 is SGHTA and CDR2 is FQGNSA in the germline V gene. The CDR3 sequence is 14 residues long. The CDR3 DNA is TGTGCCAGCAGCCCATCAGTGGTTAACTATGGCTACACCTTC. It yields the protein CASSPSVVNYGYTF.

This clone was observed a few times. V usage is TRBV3-1 (or the pseudogene TRBV3-2) and J usage is TRBJ2-1; D unresolved. Germline CDR1 LGHDT, CDR2 YNNKEL (reference sequence). The CDR3 consists of 12 residues. Trimming stripped 2 bases from V and 7 bases from J, with 6 bases between. The CDR3 sequence is CASSQSQNEQFF. As DNA, the CDR3 is TGTGCCAGCAGCCAATCTCAGAATGAGCAGTTCTTC.

This clone has just one count. The chain has TRBV7-3 and TRBJ2-1, with 9 bases aligning to TRBD2. Germline CDR1 SGHTA, CDR2 FQGTGA. The V segment lost 5 bases and the J segment 7 bases; nucleotides outside the gene matches: 15. There are 17 residues in the CDR3. The CDR3 DNA is TGTGCCAGCAGCCACCCGGGTAGCGGGGGCCTGAAGAATGAGCAGTTCTTC. Its protein product is CASSHPGSGGLKNEQFF.

This chain links TRBV20-1 with TRBJ2-1, with 13 nucleotides matching TRBD2. With 3 bases clipped from V and 0 bases from J, the junction kept 8 bases outside the gene matches. Germline V gene data show CDR1 as DFQATT and CDR2 as SNEGSKA (reference sequence). CDR3 length: 18 residues. The DNA of the CDR3 is TGCAGTGCTAGTCCGGGACTAGCGGGACGAAGCTCCTACAATGAGCAGTTCTTC. It encodes CSASPGLAGRSSYNEQFF.

This clone was picked up one time. This rearrangement joins TRBV11-1 to TRBJ2-7; maybe TRBD2 (7 bases). V lost 5 bases, J lost 7 bases, and 24 bases lay in between. CDR3 size: 16 residues. Germline CDR1 is SGHAT and CDR2 is FQDESV (reference sequence). The CDR3 nucleotides are TGTGCCAGCAGCACCGGGGGGCAGGCCAGGGGCTTGGAGCAGTACTTC. It encodes CASSTGGQARGLEQYF.

This chain uses TRBV7-8 with TRBJ1-2; the match to TRBD1 covers 7 bases. This CDR3 is built from 15 residues. CDR1 SGHVS and CDR2 FQNEAQ come from the germline V gene. The J segment lost 0 bases and the V segment lost 3 bases, leaving 4 bases of the junction unmatched. DNA of the CDR3: TGTGCCAGCAGCTTTGACAGGGTACCTAACTATGGCTACACCTTC. Its translation is CASSFDRVPNYGYTF.

CDR3 sequence reads: CASTHRDRGNEQYF. The CDR3 DNA sequence: TGCGCCAGCACCCACCGGGACAGGGGAAACGAGCAGTACTTC. The chain employs TRBV5-1 and TRBJ2-7; 10 bases line up with TRBD1. Germline trimming cut 6 bases from V and 5 bases from J; bases unmatched to any gene: 8. The CDR3 extends over 14 amino acids. The V gene's germline CDR1 is SGHRS and CDR2 YFSETQ.

The V gene is TRBV5-6, the J gene TRBJ1-2; D might be TRBD1 (6 bases). Germline CDR1 SGHDT, CDR2 YYEEEE. V was cut by 4 bases and J by 8 bases, with 15 bases left in between. This CDR3 has 13 amino acids. The CDR3 DNA is TGTGCCAGCAGCCCTTGGACAGTAAGGGGCTACACCTTC. The encoded protein is CASSPWTVRGYTF.

The V and J genes are TRBV5-1 and TRBJ2-1; D is unclear. CDR1 and CDR2 (germline): SGHRS, YFSETQ. Trimming pared 4 bases from V and 0 bases from J, leaving 14 bases between. The CDR3 is made up of 16 amino acids. Here the CDR3 DNA reads TGCGCCAGCAGCAAATTAGGCCGGAGCTCCTACAATGAGCAGTTCTTC. Translated: CASSKLGRSSYNEQFF.

This clone was seen only once. The chain combines TRBV2 with TRBJ1-2; no definite D call. The CDR3 sequence is 14 residues long. V was cut by 1 base and J by 6 bases, with 12 bases left in between. Germline lookup yields CDR1 SNHLY and CDR2 FYNNEI. The CDR3 nucleotides are TGTGCCAGCAGTGAAGAGGTACAGTATAATGGCTACACCTTC. It yields the protein CASSEEVQYNGYTF.

The chain is built from TRBV28 and TRBJ2-3; D perhaps matches TRBD2 (6 bases). The V and J ends lost 3 bases and 7 bases respectively, with 26 bases between them. The CDR3 is 18 residues long. Germline V lookup: CDR1 MDHEN, CDR2 SYDVKM. This CDR3 reads CASSLRGGDIGRPYTQYF. DNA for the CDR3: TGTGCCAGCAGTTTGAGGGGCGGGGATATAGGGAGACCTTATACGCAGTATTTT. Full variable domain (remainder filled in from reference TRBV28 and TRBJ2-3): DVKVTQSSRYLVKRTGEKVFLECVQDMDHENMFWYRQDPGLGLRLIYFSYDVKMKEKGDIPEGYSVSREKKERFSLILESASTNQTSMYLCASSLRGGDIGRPYTQYFGPGTRLTVL.

The chain has TRBV5-4 and TRBJ2-2; maybe TRBD2 (5 bases). V shed 2 bases and J shed 5 bases, with 19 bases lying between them. This CDR3 is 17 amino acids long. CDR1 is SGHNT, CDR2 YYREEE, per germline (reference sequence). CDR3 amino acids: CASSFLGGRGGTGELFF. The CDR3 DNA reads as TGTGCCAGCAGCTTTTTAGGAGGCCGCGGCGGGACCGGGGAGCTGTTTTTT.

The chain is built from TRBV29-1 and TRBJ1-2; no clear D gene. The V end was cut by 3 bases, the J end by 7 bases, with 12 bases between. Germline values: CDR1 SQVTM, CDR2 ANQGSEA. This CDR3 spans 12 amino acids. The CDR3 is CSVDDIDTGYTF. The DNA for the CDR3 is TGCAGCGTTGACGACATCGACACTGGCTACACCTTC. The variable domain in full, completed from reference TRBV29-1 and TRBJ1-2, reads SAVISQKPSRDICQRGTSLTIQCQVDSQVTMMFWYRQQPGQSLTLIATANQGSEATYESGFVIDKFPISRPNLTFSTLTVSNMSPEDSSIYLCSVDDIDTGYTFGSGTRLTVV.

This chain connects TRBV9 to TRBJ2-1, with D tentatively TRBD2 (5 bases). The germline CDR1 and CDR2 sequences are SGDLS and YYNGEE. Trimming removed 4 bases from V and 9 bases from J, with 17 bases in between. The CDR3 consists of 14 residues. The DNA of the CDR3 is TGTGCCAGCAGCCCCAAACCCTTCCGGGGTGAGCAGTTCTTC. Translating gives CASSPKPFRGEQFF.

The V gene is TRBV29-1, the J gene TRBJ2-1; D is unresolved. V was cut by 6 bases and J by 6 bases, with 6 bases left in between. CDR3 length: 10 residues. In germline, CDR1 is SQVTM, CDR2 ANQGSEA. CDR3 nucleotides: TGCAGCGTGTGGGCCAATGAGCAGTTCTTC. Encoded protein: CSVWANEQFF.

The V and J genes are TRBV29-1 and TRBJ2-7; TRBD2 might be the D (6 bases). The V and J ends lost 4 bases and 3 bases respectively, with 16 bases between them. The CDR3 totals 14 residues. Germline-derived CDR1 and CDR2 are SQVTM and ANQGSEA. CDR3 amino acids: CSVVVGQGGYEQYF. CDR3 coding DNA: TGCAGCGTTGTAGTGGGGCAGGGAGGCTACGAGCAGTACTTC.

The rearrangement joins TRBV24-1 to TRBJ2-1; 9 bases line up with TRBD1. The germline CDR1 and CDR2 sequences are KGHDR and SFDVKD. The CDR3 consists of 18 residues. The V segment lost 2 bases and the J segment 0 bases; nucleotides outside the gene matches: 7. The CDR3 loop reads CATSDSPGQGVSYNEQFF. CDR3 sequence (DNA): TGTGCCACCAGTGATTCGCCGGGACAGGGCGTCTCCTACAATGAGCAGTTCTTC.

V usage is TRBV7-6 and J usage is TRBJ1-5, with 8 bases aligning to TRBD1. Germline assignment: CDR1 SGHVS and CDR2 FNYEAQ. With V trimmed by 1 base and J by 7 bases, 9 bases remained unmatched. The CDR3 has 16 residues. CDR3: CASSLGLGRGPQPQHF. The DNA for the CDR3 is TGTGCCAGCAGCTTAGGGCTCGGCAGGGGGCCCCAGCCCCAGCATTTT.

The V and J genes are TRBV28 and TRBJ1-5; perhaps TRBD1 as D (5 bases). In germline, CDR1 is MDHEN, CDR2 SYDVKM. CDR3 length: 14 residues. Trimming took off 5 bases at V and 2 bases at J, with 10 bases between the two ends. This chain's CDR3 is CASSDSPRNQPQHF. The CDR3 coding sequence is TGTGCCAGCAGTGACAGCCCACGCAATCAGCCCCAGCATTTT.

This rearrangement joins TRBV2 to TRBJ2-1; TRBD1 matches 11 bases. The CDR3 extends over 16 amino acids. Germline V gene data show CDR1 as SNHLY and CDR2 as FYNNEI. V was clipped by 6 bases and J by 6 bases; unmatched bases: 10. Here the CDR3 DNA reads TGTGCCAGCAGGGAGACGGGGACAGGGGGGTTCAATGAGCAGTTCTTC. This sequence encodes CASRETGTGGFNEQFF.

The V call is TRBV24-1, the J call TRBJ2-1, with no clear D. CDR1 is KGHDR, CDR2 SFDVKD, per germline. The CDR3 has 15 amino acids. Trimming removed 5 bases from V and 7 bases from J, with 17 bases in between. CDR3 bases: TGTGCCACCAGTGGTCCAGGTATGGTTGGAAATGAGCAGTTCTTC. This encodes CATSGPGMVGNEQFF.

The V gene is TRBV11-2, the J gene TRBJ1-2, with TRBD1 matching over 9 bases. Germline V gene lookup returns CDR1 SGHAT and CDR2 FQNNGV. The CDR3 contains 19 residues. V lost 4 bases and J lost 4; bases outside the gene matches: 19. CDR3 sequence (DNA): TGTGCCAGCAGCTCCTTGGTCCGGGACAGGGCATGGATAGGCTATGGCTACACCTTC. Amino acid sequence: CASSSLVRDRAWIGYGYTF.

The chain joins TRBV20-1 to TRBJ2-7; no definite D call. The CDR3 is made up of 11 amino acids. Germline CDR1 reads DFQATT; CDR2 reads SNEGSKA (reference sequence). V gave up 2 bases and J gave up 4 bases, with 6 bases separating them. CDR3 loop: CSARLFYEQYF. DNA of the CDR3: TGCAGTGCTAGATTATTTTACGAGCAGTACTTC.